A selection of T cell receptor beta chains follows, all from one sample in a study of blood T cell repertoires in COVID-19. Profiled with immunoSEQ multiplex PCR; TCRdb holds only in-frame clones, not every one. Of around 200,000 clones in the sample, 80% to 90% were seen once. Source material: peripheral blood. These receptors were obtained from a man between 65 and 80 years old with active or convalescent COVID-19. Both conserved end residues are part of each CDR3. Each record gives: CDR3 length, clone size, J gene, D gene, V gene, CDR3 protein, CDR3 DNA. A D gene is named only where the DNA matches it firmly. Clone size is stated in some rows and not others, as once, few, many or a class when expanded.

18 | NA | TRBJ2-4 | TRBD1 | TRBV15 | CATSRGPEGARAKNIQYF | TGTGCCACCAGCAGAGGCCCTGAGGGGGCCCGGGCCAAAAACATTCAGTACTTC
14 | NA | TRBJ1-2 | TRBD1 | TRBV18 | CASSPPGQYTGYTF | TGTGCCAGCTCACCACCGGGACAGTATACTGGCTACACCTTC
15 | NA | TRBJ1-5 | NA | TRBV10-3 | CAISPRDTSNQPQHF | TGTGCCATCAGTCCCCGGGACACAAGCAATCAGCCCCAGCATTTT
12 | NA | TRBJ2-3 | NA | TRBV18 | CASSQQADTQYF | TGTGCCAGCTCACAGCAGGCAGATACGCAGTATTTT
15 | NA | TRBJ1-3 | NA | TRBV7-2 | CASSLGRGAPNTIYF | TGTGCCAGCAGCTTGGGGAGGGGGGCTCCGAACACCATATATTTT
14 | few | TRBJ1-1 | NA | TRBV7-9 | CASSLNQGSTEAFF | TGTGCCAGCAGCTTAAACCAGGGTAGCACTGAAGCTTTCTTT
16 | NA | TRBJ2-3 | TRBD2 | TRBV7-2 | CASSLGDGGRAGTQYF | TGTGCCAGCAGCTTAGGGGACGGCGGGAGGGCCGGTACGCAGTATTTT
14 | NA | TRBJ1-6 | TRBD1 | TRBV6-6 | CASSFEGANSPLHF | TGTGCCAGCAGTTTCGAGGGGGCAAATTCACCCCTCCACTTT
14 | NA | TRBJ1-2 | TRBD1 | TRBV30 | CALRMRGPNYGYTF | TGTGCCTTGAGGATGAGGGGGCCTAACTATGGCTACACCTTC
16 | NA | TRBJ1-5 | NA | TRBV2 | CASTLLGTNSNQPQHF | TGTGCCAGCACCCTCCTCGGGACAAATAGCAATCAGCCCCAGCATTTT
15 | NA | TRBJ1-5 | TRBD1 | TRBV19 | CASSIGGQGDQPQHF | TGTGCCAGTAGTATAGGAGGACAGGGGGATCAGCCCCAGCATTTT
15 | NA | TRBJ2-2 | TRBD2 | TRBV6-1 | CASSELAASAGELFF | TGTGCCAGCAGTGAGCTAGCGGCCTCCGCCGGGGAGCTGTTTTTT
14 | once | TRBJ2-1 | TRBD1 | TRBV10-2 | CASIVQGVYNEQFF | TGCGCCAGCATAGTACAGGGGGTATACAATGAGCAGTTCTTC
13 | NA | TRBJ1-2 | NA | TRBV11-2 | CASSNTERNGYTF | TGTGCCAGCAGCAATACCGAGCGGAATGGCTACACCTTC
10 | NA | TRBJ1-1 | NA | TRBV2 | CASIFSGAFF | TGTGCCAGCATTTTCTCCGGGGCTTTCTTT
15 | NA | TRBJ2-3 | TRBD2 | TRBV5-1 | CASSLGSGGLDTQYF | TGCGCCAGCAGCTTGGGTAGCGGGGGGTTAGATACGCAGTATTTT
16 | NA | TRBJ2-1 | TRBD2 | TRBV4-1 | CASSQEGRLAGHEQFF | TGCGCCAGCAGCCAAGAAGGTCGGCTAGCGGGTCATGAGCAGTTCTTC
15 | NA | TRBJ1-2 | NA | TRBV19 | CASSIRDRLNYGYTF | TGTGCCAGTAGTATACGAGACAGACTGAACTATGGCTACACCTTC
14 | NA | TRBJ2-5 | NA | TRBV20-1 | CSASRSLDQETQYF | TGCAGTGCTAGTCGTTCCCTAGATCAAGAGACCCAGTACTTC
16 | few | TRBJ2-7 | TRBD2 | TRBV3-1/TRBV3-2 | CASSPPPSGRSYEQYF | TGTGCCAGCAGCCCGCCTCCTAGCGGGAGGTCCTACGAGCAGTACTTC
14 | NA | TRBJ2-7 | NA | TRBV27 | CASRKGVYDYEQYF | TGTGCCAGCAGAAAGGGGGTGTACGACTACGAGCAGTACTTC
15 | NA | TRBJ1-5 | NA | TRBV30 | CAWAGQGRGFQPQHF | TGTGCCTGGGCGGGGCAGGGCAGGGGATTTCAGCCCCAGCATTTT
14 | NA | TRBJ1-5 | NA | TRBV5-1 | CASSFEGGNQPQHF | TGCGCCAGCAGCTTCGAGGGGGGCAATCAGCCCCAGCATTTT
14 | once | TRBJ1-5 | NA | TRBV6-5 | CASSYRGSNQPQHF | TGTGCCAGCAGTTACCGGGGAAGCAATCAGCCCCAGCATTTT
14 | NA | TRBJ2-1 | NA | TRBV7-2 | CASSSQGSADEQFF | TGTGCCAGCAGCTCACAGGGTTCGGCGGATGAGCAGTTCTTC
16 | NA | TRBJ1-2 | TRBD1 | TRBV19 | CASSFRTGTGTFGYTF | TGTGCCAGTAGTTTTCGAACCGGGACAGGGACCTTTGGCTACACCTTC
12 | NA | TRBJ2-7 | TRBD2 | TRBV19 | CATGTSAYEQYF | TGTGCCACCGGGACTAGCGCCTACGAGCAGTACTTC
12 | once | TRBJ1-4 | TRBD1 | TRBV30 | CAWNRGGEKLFF | TGTGCCTGGAACAGGGGTGGTGAAAAACTGTTTTTT
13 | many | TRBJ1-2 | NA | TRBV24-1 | CATRSGAGYGYTF | TGTGCCACCAGGAGCGGCGCCGGCTATGGCTACACCTTC
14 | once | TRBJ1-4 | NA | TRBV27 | CASRVMGAAEKLFF | TGTGCCAGCAGAGTCATGGGGGCGGCGGAAAAACTGTTTTTT
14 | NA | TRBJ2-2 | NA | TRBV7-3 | CASSRVANTGELFF | TGTGCCAGCAGCCGAGTAGCGAACACCGGGGAGCTGTTTTTT
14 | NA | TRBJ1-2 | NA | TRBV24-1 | CATSDPGASLGYTF | TGTGCCACCAGTGATCCGGGAGCTTCGCTTGGCTACACCTTC
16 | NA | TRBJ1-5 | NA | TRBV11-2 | CASSRSAPGSNQPQHF | TGTGCCAGCAGTCGTTCCGCCCCGGGTAGCAATCAGCCCCAGCATTTT
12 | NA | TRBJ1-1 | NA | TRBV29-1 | CSVENRVTEAFF | TGCAGCGTTGAGAACAGGGTTACTGAAGCTTTCTTT
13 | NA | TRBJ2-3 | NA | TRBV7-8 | CASSYGPLDTQYF | TGTGCCAGCAGCTACGGTCCCCTAGATACGCAGTATTTT
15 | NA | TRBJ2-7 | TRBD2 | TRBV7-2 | CASSLAGGSGYEQYF | TGTGCCAGCAGCTTAGCTGGCGGGAGCGGGTACGAGCAGTACTTC
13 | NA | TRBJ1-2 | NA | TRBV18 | CASSQQGFYGYTF | TGTGCCAGCTCACAACAGGGATTCTATGGCTACACCTTC
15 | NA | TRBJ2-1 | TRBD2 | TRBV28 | CASRPSGSSYNEQFF | TGTGCCAGCCGACCTAGCGGGAGCTCCTACAATGAGCAGTTCTTC